Listed below are T cell receptor beta chains from one sample, sequenced in a study of CD8+CD57+ T cells in acquired aplastic anemia. A single record per CDR3 protein comes from TCRdb applying MiXCR to the reads. The sample holds roughly 93,000 distinct CDR3 sequences; around two thirds are singletons and the top ten take around three fifths. What was sequenced was sorted CD4+, CD8+, or CD8+CD57+ T cells (not recorded which) from PBMCs. The receptors here all came from a human donor with aplastic anemia. Each CDR3 is given with its conserved first and last residue. The D gene is left open where the match is weak. Size values are once, few and many counts, or a class for expanded clones, and some rows have none.

abundance: -; d_gene: -; v_gene: TRBV20-1; j_gene: TRBJ2-1; CDR3aa: CSASGERGFDEQFF; CDR3nt: TGCAGTGCTAGTGGGGAGAGGGGGTTCGATGAGCAGTTCTTC
abundance: -; d_gene: -; v_gene: TRBV29-1; j_gene: TRBJ2-3; CDR3aa: CSVEVGGADTQYF; CDR3nt: TGCAGCGTTGAAGTAGGGGGGGCAGATACGCAGTATTTT
abundance: few; d_gene: -; v_gene: TRBV12-3/TRBV12-4; j_gene: TRBJ1-1; CDR3aa: CASSLGTVNTEAFF; CDR3nt: TGTGCCAGCAGTTTGGGGACGGTGAACACTGAAGCTTTCTTT
abundance: -; d_gene: -; v_gene: TRBV2; j_gene: TRBJ2-2; CDR3aa: CASSVDYTGELFF; CDR3nt: TGTGCCAGCAGTGTAGACTACACCGGGGAGCTGTTTTTT
abundance: -; d_gene: TRBD1; v_gene: TRBV20-1; j_gene: TRBJ1-6; CDR3aa: CSAKDRGRRGSPLHF; CDR3nt: TGCAGTGCTAAAGACAGGGGCAGAAGGGGTTCACCCCTCCACTTT
abundance: -; d_gene: TRBD1; v_gene: TRBV10-3; j_gene: TRBJ1-5; CDR3aa: CAIDRGQPQHF; CDR3nt: TGTGCCATCGACAGGGGACAGCCCCAGCATTTT
abundance: -; d_gene: -; v_gene: TRBV7-9; j_gene: TRBJ2-7; CDR3aa: CASSHTGGGTEQYF; CDR3nt: TGTGCCAGCAGCCATACAGGGGGGGGAACCGAGCAGTACTTC
abundance: -; d_gene: -; v_gene: TRBV6-4; j_gene: TRBJ2-7; CDR3aa: CATFRGIYEQYF; CDR3nt: TGTGCCACCTTTCGGGGGATCTACGAGCAGTACTTC
abundance: -; d_gene: -; v_gene: TRBV5-4; j_gene: TRBJ2-7; CDR3aa: CASSLGWTPGLAGNYEQYF; CDR3nt: TGTGCCAGCAGCTTGGGATGGACCCCGGGGCTAGCAGGGAACTACGAGCAGTACTTC
abundance: -; d_gene: TRBD2; v_gene: TRBV20-1; j_gene: TRBJ2-3; CDR3aa: CSVGTSGGVRDTQYF; CDR3nt: TGCAGTGTAGGGACTAGCGGGGGGGTAAGAGATACGCAGTATTTT
abundance: -; d_gene: TRBD2; v_gene: TRBV11-1; j_gene: TRBJ2-7; CDR3aa: CASSPWTSGYPYEQYF; CDR3nt: TGTGCCAGCAGCCCGTGGACTAGCGGGTACCCCTACGAGCAGTACTTC
abundance: -; d_gene: -; v_gene: TRBV20-1; j_gene: TRBJ1-4; CDR3aa: CSASAPQTLNEKLFF; CDR3nt: TGCAGTGCTAGCGCCCCCCAAACGTTAAATGAAAAACTGTTTTTT
abundance: -; d_gene: -; v_gene: TRBV11-2; j_gene: TRBJ2-3; CDR3aa: CASSFTATSTDTQYF; CDR3nt: TGTGCCAGCAGCTTTACCGCGACTAGCACAGATACGCAGTATTTT
abundance: -; d_gene: TRBD2; v_gene: TRBV7-9; j_gene: TRBJ2-7; CDR3aa: CASSSGLAGEREQYF; CDR3nt: TGTGCCAGCAGCTCCGGACTAGCGGGAGAGAGGGAGCAGTACTTC
abundance: -; d_gene: -; v_gene: TRBV7-7; j_gene: TRBJ2-2; CDR3aa: CASSLAEGGELFF; CDR3nt: TGTGCTAGCAGCTTGGCAGAAGGGGGGGAGCTGTTTTTT
abundance: -; d_gene: -; v_gene: TRBV7-3; j_gene: TRBJ1-1; CDR3aa: CASSQMAGAEAFF; CDR3nt: TGTGCCAGCAGCCAAATGGCCGGGGCCGAAGCTTTCTTT
abundance: -; d_gene: TRBD2; v_gene: TRBV2; j_gene: TRBJ2-3; CDR3aa: CASSESGGGRTDTQYF; CDR3nt: TGTGCCAGCAGTGAAAGTGGCGGGGGGCGCACAGATACGCAGTATTTT
abundance: -; d_gene: TRBD1; v_gene: TRBV19; j_gene: TRBJ1-1; CDR3aa: CASSRGQGMAEAFF; CDR3nt: TGTGCCAGTAGTAGGGGACAGGGGATGGCTGAAGCTTTCTTT
abundance: -; d_gene: -; v_gene: TRBV20-1; j_gene: TRBJ2-3; CDR3aa: CSANLATGTDTQYF; CDR3nt: TGCAGTGCCAATCTAGCGACAGGGACAGATACGCAGTATTTT
abundance: -; d_gene: -; v_gene: TRBV24-1; j_gene: TRBJ1-3; CDR3aa: CAISDTGASSGNTIYF; CDR3nt: TGTGCCATCAGTGATACCGGGGCGAGCTCTGGAAACACCATATATTTT
abundance: -; d_gene: -; v_gene: TRBV19; j_gene: TRBJ2-1; CDR3aa: CASSLGKSSYNEQFF; CDR3nt: TGTGCCAGTAGTCTTGGGAAGAGCTCCTACAATGAGCAGTTCTTC
abundance: -; d_gene: TRBD1; v_gene: TRBV2; j_gene: TRBJ2-7; CDR3aa: CASRGQGVPYEQYF; CDR3nt: TGTGCCAGCAGGGGACAGGGGGTCCCCTACGAGCAGTACTTC
abundance: -; d_gene: TRBD1; v_gene: TRBV7-6; j_gene: TRBJ1-6; CDR3aa: CASSSRQGARSPLHF; CDR3nt: TGTGCCAGCAGCTCCCGACAGGGGGCTCGTTCACCCCTCCACTTT
abundance: -; d_gene: TRBD1; v_gene: TRBV15; j_gene: TRBJ2-7; CDR3aa: CAASSDTGQGGPYEQYF; CDR3nt: TGTGCCGCCAGCAGCGATACAGGACAGGGTGGACCCTACGAGCAGTACTTC
abundance: -; d_gene: -; v_gene: TRBV20-1; j_gene: TRBJ1-5; CDR3aa: CSASDKEYQPQHF; CDR3nt: TGCAGTGCTAGCGACAAGGAGTATCAGCCCCAGCATTTT
abundance: -; d_gene: -; v_gene: TRBV20-1; j_gene: TRBJ2-7; CDR3aa: CSARGPRVYEQYF; CDR3nt: TGCAGTGCTAGGGGGCCCAGGGTATACGAGCAGTACTTC
abundance: many; d_gene: -; v_gene: TRBV9; j_gene: TRBJ1-1; CDR3aa: CASSVAVNTEAFF; CDR3nt: TGTGCCAGCAGCGTAGCGGTGAACACTGAAGCTTTCTTT
abundance: -; d_gene: TRBD1; v_gene: TRBV10-2; j_gene: TRBJ2-6; CDR3aa: CASSWGQGVSGANVLTF; CDR3nt: TGCGCCAGCAGTTGGGGACAGGGAGTTTCCGGGGCCAACGTCCTGACTTTC
abundance: -; d_gene: -; v_gene: TRBV5-1; j_gene: TRBJ2-7; CDR3aa: CASSLGSTLEPYEQYF; CDR3nt: TGCGCCAGCAGCTTAGGGTCTACTTTGGAGCCCTACGAGCAGTACTTC
abundance: few; d_gene: -; v_gene: TRBV25-1; j_gene: TRBJ2-5; CDR3aa: CASSGGAGETQYF; CDR3nt: TGTGCCAGCAGTGGGGGGGCGGGGGAGACCCAGTACTTC
abundance: few; d_gene: -; v_gene: TRBV15; j_gene: TRBJ2-1; CDR3aa: CATSRDHHNEQFF; CDR3nt: TGTGCCACCAGCAGAGACCACCACAATGAGCAGTTCTTC
abundance: -; d_gene: -; v_gene: TRBV2; j_gene: TRBJ2-5; CDR3aa: CASRLGYQETQYF; CDR3nt: TGTGCCAGCCGACTGGGGTACCAAGAGACCCAGTACTTC
abundance: -; d_gene: -; v_gene: TRBV29-1; j_gene: TRBJ1-6; CDR3aa: CSVMDGSNSPLHF; CDR3nt: TGCAGCGTGATGGACGGATCTAATTCACCCCTCCACTTT
abundance: -; d_gene: TRBD2; v_gene: TRBV9; j_gene: TRBJ2-3; CDR3aa: CASSVLAGADTQYF; CDR3nt: TGTGCCAGCAGCGTACTAGCGGGCGCAGATACGCAGTATTTT
abundance: few; d_gene: -; v_gene: TRBV11-1; j_gene: TRBJ2-1; CDR3aa: CASSPQDRYNEQFF; CDR3nt: TGTGCCAGCAGCCCACAGGACCGCTACAATGAGCAGTTCTTC
abundance: -; d_gene: -; v_gene: TRBV19; j_gene: TRBJ1-1; CDR3aa: CASSMGSSMNTEAFF; CDR3nt: TGTGCCAGTAGTATGGGGAGTTCCATGAACACTGAAGCTTTCTTT
abundance: -; d_gene: -; v_gene: TRBV10-3; j_gene: TRBJ1-1; CDR3aa: CAISLQEYTEAFF; CDR3nt: TGTGCCATCAGTTTACAGGAGTACACTGAAGCTTTCTTT
abundance: -; d_gene: -; v_gene: TRBV7-9; j_gene: TRBJ2-7; CDR3aa: CASSPTDPSSYEQYF; CDR3nt: TGTGCCAGCAGCCCTACGGACCCGAGCTCCTACGAGCAGTACTTC
abundance: few; d_gene: TRBD1; v_gene: TRBV20-1; j_gene: TRBJ1-6; CDR3aa: CSANPGQNNSPLHF; CDR3nt: TGCAGTGCGAACCCGGGACAGAATAATTCACCCCTCCACTTT
abundance: few; d_gene: -; v_gene: TRBV27; j_gene: TRBJ2-1; CDR3aa: CASSRPSEPRGEQFF; CDR3nt: TGTGCCAGCAGTCGTCCCTCAGAACCCCGGGGTGAGCAGTTCTTC
abundance: few; d_gene: -; v_gene: TRBV25-1; j_gene: TRBJ1-1; CDR3aa: CASSPRGAMNTEAFF; CDR3nt: TGTGCCAGCAGCCCTAGAGGGGCCATGAACACTGAAGCTTTCTTT